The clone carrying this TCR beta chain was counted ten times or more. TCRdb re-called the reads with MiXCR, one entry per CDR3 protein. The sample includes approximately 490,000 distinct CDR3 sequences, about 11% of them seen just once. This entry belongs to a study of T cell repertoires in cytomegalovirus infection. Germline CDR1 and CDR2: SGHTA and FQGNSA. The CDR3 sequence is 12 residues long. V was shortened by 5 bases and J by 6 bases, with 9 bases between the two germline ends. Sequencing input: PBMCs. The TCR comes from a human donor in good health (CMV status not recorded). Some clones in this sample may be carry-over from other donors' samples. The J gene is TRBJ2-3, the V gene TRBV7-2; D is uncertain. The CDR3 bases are TGTGCCAGCAGCATACTACGGGATACGCAGTATTTT. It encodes CASSILRDTQYF.